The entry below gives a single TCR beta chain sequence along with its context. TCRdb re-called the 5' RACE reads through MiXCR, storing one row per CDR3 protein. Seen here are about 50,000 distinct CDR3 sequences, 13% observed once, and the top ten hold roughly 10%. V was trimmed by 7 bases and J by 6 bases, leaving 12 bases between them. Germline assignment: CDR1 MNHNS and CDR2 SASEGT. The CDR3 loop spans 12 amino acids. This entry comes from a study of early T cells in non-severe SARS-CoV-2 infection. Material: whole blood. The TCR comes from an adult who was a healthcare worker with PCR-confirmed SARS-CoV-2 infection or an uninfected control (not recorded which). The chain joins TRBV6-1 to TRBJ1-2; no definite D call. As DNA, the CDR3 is TGTGCCAGCATCGAGGTGTTGAATGGCTACACCTTC. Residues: CASIEVLNGYTF.